These 30 T cell receptor beta chains came from one sample sequenced in a study of spatial heterogeneity in lung cancer. Study-wide results and caveats: The study found that expanded intratumoral alpha and beta TCR counts tracked tumor mutation counts.

No antigen has been assigned to these receptors. Using its own MiXCR run on the 5' RACE reads, TCRdb lists one record per CDR3 protein. The table includes 1,200 to 1,500 distinct CDR3 sequences, about 14% detected once. The time point here: sample taken at primary tumor resection. This sample comprised lung tumor tissue, obtained at surgery. These receptors originate from a male donor with early-stage non-small cell lung cancer.

By frequency in the sample, this clonotype is hyperexpanded. The chain employs TRBV18 and TRBJ2-5; unclear D gene. Trimming pared 0 bases from V and 4 bases from J, leaving 9 bases between. Per the germline V gene, CDR1 is KGHSH and CDR2 is LQKENI. This CDR3 region has 14 residues. The CDR3 nucleotides are TGTGCCAGCTCACCACCGGGCCGCCCAGAGACCCAGTACTTC. Translation gives CASSPPGRPETQYF.

By share of the sample, this clonotype is large (0.1 to 1%). The J gene is TRBJ1-2, the V gene TRBV6-1; 7 bases agree with TRBD1. The CDR3 runs to 14 residues. With 0 bases clipped from V and 8 bases from J, the junction kept 6 bases outside the gene matches. In germline, CDR1 is MNHNS, CDR2 SASEGT. This chain's CDR3 is CASSEAATGRGYTF. The CDR3 DNA reads as TGTGCCAGCAGTGAAGCCGCGACAGGGCGAGGCTACACCTTC.

By sample fraction, this clonotype is medium-sized. The CDR3 DNA follows: TGTGCCAGCAGCCTGGAACAGGAGCAGTACTTC. It specifies CASSLEQEQYF. The chain links TRBV5-6 to TRBJ2-7, with D hard to call. This CDR3 contains 11 residues. Between the trimmed V and J ends, which lost 4 bases and 7 bases, there was a span of 9 bases. Looked up from germline, CDR1 is SGHDT and CDR2 is YYEEEE.

This clonotype is medium-sized within its sample. The chain couples TRBV20-1 to TRBJ1-1, with D maybe TRBD1 (5 bases). CDR1 and CDR2 from the germline V gene are DFQATT and SNEGSKA (reference sequence). This CDR3 comprises 14 residues. Trimming pared 0 bases from V and 1 base from J, leaving 9 bases between. CDR3 amino acids: CSARDHGGNTEAFF. The CDR3 nucleotides are TGCAGTGCTAGAGATCACGGGGGGAACACTGAAGCTTTCTTT.

By sample share, this clonotype is large (0.1 to 1%). The gene calls are TRBV25-1 and TRBJ2-7; D gene ambiguous. CDR1 and CDR2 (germline): MGHDK, SYGVNS. V shed 3 bases and J shed 2 bases, with 11 bases lying between them. The CDR3 covers 14 residues. The CDR3 loop reads CASSDLTQTYEQYF. The CDR3 DNA reads TGTGCCAGCAGTGACTTGACTCAGACCTACGAGCAGTACTTC.

The rearrangement joins TRBV6-2 or TRBV6-3 to TRBJ2-4, with D perhaps TRBD1 (5 bases). This CDR3 region has 16 residues. Germline assignment: CDR1 MNHEY and CDR2 SVGEGT. The germline V and J ends were trimmed by 3 bases and 0 bases, with 12 bases remaining between them. CDR3 nucleotides: TGTGCCAGCAGTTATGACAGAAGTATAGCCAAAAACATTCAGTACTTC. It is translated as CASSYDRSIAKNIQYF.

A few counts support this clonotype. The chain has TRBV5-1 and TRBJ1-1; D remains unclear. This CDR3 has 13 residues. The germline V and J ends were trimmed by 4 bases and 11 bases, with 18 bases remaining between them. Germline V gene data show CDR1 as SGHRS and CDR2 as YFSETQ. CDR3 protein: CASSPPVAALAFF. Here the CDR3 DNA reads TGCGCCAGCAGCCCACCGGTCGCCGCCCTGGCTTTCTTT.

The chain has TRBV20-1 and TRBJ1-1; D is unresolved. Trimming stripped 6 bases from V and 5 bases from J, with 10 bases between. Germline V gene data show CDR1 as DFQATT and CDR2 as SNEGSKA (reference sequence). CDR3 size: 11 residues. The CDR3 loop is CSAPRQTEAFF. The CDR3 nucleotides read TGCAGTGCCCCTCGACAAACTGAAGCTTTCTTT.

Within the sample, this clonotype is large (0.1 to 1%). This sequence joins TRBV5-6 and TRBJ1-5; no firm D call. Germline loops: CDR1 SGHDT, CDR2 YYEEEE. The CDR3 consists of 13 residues. V shed 8 bases and J shed 1 base, with 10 bases lying between them. In DNA form, the CDR3 reads TGTGCCAGTACCATCGGAAGCAATCAGCCCCAGCATTTT. Its translation is CASTIGSNQPQHF.

By sample share, this clonotype is medium-sized. The CDR3 DNA sequence: TGTGCCAGCAGCTACGCCGGGACAGCGTACAATGAGCAGTTCTTC. Translation gives CASSYAGTAYNEQFF. This rearrangement joins TRBV7-8 to TRBJ2-1; 7 bases fit TRBD1. CDR1 and CDR2 from the germline V gene are SGHVS and FQNEAQ. The length of the CDR3 is 15 residues. V shed 4 bases, J shed 4 bases, and the junction held 7 bases outside the gene matches.

This clonotype ranks as medium-sized. The J gene is TRBJ2-3, the V gene TRBV28; TRBD2 aligns across 14 bases. The V and J ends lost 8 bases and 2 bases, in that order; junction bases with no gene match: 6. CDR1 is MDHEN and CDR2 is SYDVKM in the germline V gene. The length of the CDR3 is 16 residues. CDR3 nucleotides: TGTGCCAGCGGGACTAGCGGGAGAGGGGACACAGATACGCAGTATTTT. This sequence encodes CASGTSGRGDTDTQYF. The whole variable domain, filled in from reference TRBV28 and TRBJ2-3, reads DVKVTQSSRYLVKRTGEKVFLECVQDMDHENMFWYRQDPGLGLRLIYFSYDVKMKEKGDIPEGYSVSREKKERFSLILESASTNQTSMYLCASGTSGRGDTDTQYFGPGTRLTVL.

This clonotype showed up just a few times. The rearrangement joins TRBV6-5 to TRBJ2-7; 10 bases are a match to TRBD2. Germline lookup yields CDR1 MNHEY and CDR2 SVGAGI. With V trimmed by 6 bases and J by 3 bases, 8 bases remained unmatched. The CDR3 covers 15 residues. The CDR3 nucleotides are TGTGCCAGCAGCGCCGGGGGGACTAGCGTCTACGAGCAGTACTTC. Translating gives CASSAGGTSVYEQYF.

This clonotype came up a few times. J is TRBJ2-1 and V is TRBV5-6, with TRBD1 as a possible D gene (6 bases). The germline V and J ends were trimmed by 4 bases and 4 bases, with 15 bases remaining between them. This CDR3 contains 15 residues. Germline lookup yields CDR1 SGHDT and CDR2 YYEEEE. This chain's CDR3 is CASSPAGTPYNEQFF. The CDR3 DNA reads TGTGCCAGCAGCCCCGCCGGGACACCATACAATGAGCAGTTCTTC.

This rearrangement joins TRBV24-1 to TRBJ2-5; no clear D. The length of the CDR3 is 15 residues. Looked up from germline, CDR1 is KGHDR and CDR2 is SFDVKD. V dropped 4 bases and J dropped 2 bases, with 13 bases sitting between them. The DNA for the CDR3 is TGTGCCACCAGTGACCCCCGGGCCCTGCAAGAGACCCAGTACTTC. This encodes CATSDPRALQETQYF.

By share, this clonotype counts as large (0.1 to 1%). This chain uses TRBV6-2 or TRBV6-3 with TRBJ2-1; TRBD2 agrees at 7 bases. CDR3 size: 13 residues. CDR1 and CDR2 (germline): MNHEY, SVGEGT. The V segment lost 6 bases and the J segment 10 bases; nucleotides outside the gene matches: 9. The chain's CDR3 is CASRASGPPEQFF. CDR3 DNA: TGTGCCAGCAGGGCTAGCGGCCCCCCCGAGCAGTTCTTC.

In its sample, this clonotype ranks as medium-sized. The CDR3, as DNA: TGTGCCAGCAGTGCCGGGACAGGATTTAGCAATCAGCCCCAGCATTTT. Protein sequence: CASSAGTGFSNQPQHF. V usage is TRBV2 and J usage is TRBJ1-5; 8 bases are a match to TRBD1. Germline V lookup: CDR1 SNHLY, CDR2 FYNNEI. The CDR3 is 16 residues long. Unmatched junction bases numbered 5, after V lost 4 bases and J lost 0 bases.

This clonotype counts as medium-sized. This chain connects TRBV10-2 to TRBJ1-2, with 7 nucleotides matching TRBD1. V was clipped by 4 bases and J by 8 bases; unmatched bases: 10. CDR1 and CDR2 from the germline V gene are WSHSY and SAAADI. The CDR3 runs to 14 residues. CDR3 in amino acids: CASSGGSRGQGYTF. CDR3 DNA sequence: TGCGCCAGCAGTGGAGGATCTAGGGGGCAAGGCTACACCTTC.

By proportion, this clonotype is medium-sized. V gene TRBV7-9 combines with J gene TRBJ1-1, with 8 bases that match TRBD1. This CDR3 contains 15 residues. Trimming cost V 4 bases and J 0 bases; bases outside gene matches: 4. Germline assignment: CDR1 SEHNR and CDR2 FQNEAQ (reference sequence). This CDR3 is CASSSGTGMNTEAFF. Written as DNA, the CDR3 is TGTGCCAGCAGCTCTGGGACAGGCATGAACACTGAAGCTTTCTTT.

This clonotype qualifies as medium-sized (0.01 to 0.1%). V usage is TRBV15 and J usage is TRBJ2-1; TRBD1 agrees at 7 bases. The germline CDR1 and CDR2 sequences are LNHNV and YYDKDF (reference sequence). The CDR3 loop spans 17 amino acids. V was pared by 0 bases and J by 9 bases, with 14 bases of the junction left unmatched. DNA for the CDR3: TGTGCCACCAGCAGAGATTACAACCCGCCGACAGGGACTGAGCAGTTCTTC. Encoded protein: CATSRDYNPPTGTEQFF.

This clonotype ranks as large. CDR3 bases: TGTGCCATCAGTGCCGGGGTACAAGGTGAAAAACTGTTTTTT. It yields the protein CAISAGVQGEKLFF. This chain links TRBV10-3 with TRBJ1-4, with D unresolved. CDR1 ENHRY and CDR2 SYGVKD come from the germline V gene. The CDR3 totals 14 residues. Between the trimmed V and J ends, which lost 4 bases and 7 bases, there was a span of 13 bases.

In this sample, this clonotype is large. The rearrangement uses TRBV6-5 and TRBJ2-7; 12 bases align to TRBD2. CDR1 is MNHEY and CDR2 is SVGAGI in the germline V gene. The CDR3 is 17 residues long. V was pared by 6 bases and J by 1 base, with 10 bases of the junction left unmatched. CDR3 sequence reads: CASSTGTSGLLSYEQYF. Here the CDR3 DNA reads TGTGCCAGCAGCACCGGGACTAGCGGGTTACTTTCCTACGAGCAGTACTTC.

This clonotype was detected only a few times. The junction departs from germline at one end; a sequencing error may be responsible. The chain joins TRBV7-7 to TRBJ2-5; 7 bases map to TRBD2. CDR3 length equals 13 residues. Germline V gene sequence: CDR1 SSHAT, CDR2 FNYEAQ (reference sequence). The CDR3 DNA reads TGTGCTAGCAGCTTACACGGGGGGGAGACCCAGTACTTC. Encoded protein: CASSLHGGETQYF.

By proportion, this clonotype is large. The chain combines TRBV7-9 with TRBJ1-3; D unresolved. V lost 0 bases to trimming and J lost 0 bases, with 9 bases between them. CDR1 and CDR2 (germline): SEHNR, FQNEAQ (reference sequence). The CDR3 consists of 16 residues. In DNA form, the CDR3 reads TGTGCCAGCAGCTTAGCGACCTTTTACTCTGGAAACACCATATATTTT. Protein sequence: CASSLATFYSGNTIYF.

This clonotype has only a few counts. The V and J genes are TRBV6-2 or TRBV6-3 and TRBJ2-2; no clear D. Germline V gene sequence: CDR1 MNHEY, CDR2 SVGEGT. V lost 6 bases, J lost 4 bases, and 9 bases lay in between. The CDR3 covers 13 residues. CDR3: CASSGGVTGELFF. The CDR3 DNA reads as TGTGCCAGCAGCGGCGGTGTCACCGGGGAGCTGTTTTTT.

A remark on this clonotype: It may be a read error: a sequence one base away is much more abundant. The V call is TRBV11-3, the J call TRBJ2-7, with D unresolved. Germline V gene lookup returns CDR1 SGHNT and CDR2 YENEEA. The CDR3 has 11 residues. The CDR3 nucleotides are TGTGCCATCAGCATACGGGACGAGCAGTACTTC. As protein: CAISIRDEQYF.

This clonotype counts as medium-sized (0.01 to 0.1%). This chain joins TRBV7-9 and TRBJ2-2; D is unclear. The CDR3 is made up of 14 amino acids. The V and J ends lost 2 bases and 2 bases respectively, with 6 bases between them. Germline V gene lookup returns CDR1 SEHNR and CDR2 FQNEAQ (reference sequence). The CDR3 spells CASSLNPNTGELFF. CDR3 in DNA: TGTGCCAGCAGCTTAAACCCAAACACCGGGGAGCTGTTTTTT.

By frequency in the sample, this clonotype is medium-sized (0.01 to 0.1%). The chain joins TRBV11-2 to TRBJ2-5, with 7 bases lining up with TRBD1. The germline CDR1 and CDR2 sequences are SGHAT and FQNNGV. Losses at the gene ends were 2 bases for V and 3 bases for J; bases not matched to a gene: 6. The CDR3 consists of 15 residues. CDR3 sequence reads: CASSLLNRGEETQYF. The CDR3 DNA follows: TGTGCCAGCAGCTTATTGAACAGGGGTGAAGAGACCCAGTACTTC.

In its sample, this clonotype is hyperexpanded. The chain recombines TRBV9 with TRBJ2-7; 9 bases align to TRBD1. In germline, CDR1 is SGDLS, CDR2 YYNGEE. V shed 7 bases and J 3 bases; nucleotides not matched to a gene: 5. The length of the CDR3 is 13 residues. The CDR3 sequence is CASGQGYGYEQYF. In nucleotides, the CDR3 is TGTGCCAGCGGACAGGGGTACGGCTACGAGCAGTACTTC.

V is TRBV20-1 and J is TRBJ2-5; D remains unclear. CDR3 size: 14 residues. Per germline, CDR1 DFQATT and CDR2 SNEGSKA (reference sequence). V lost 1 base and J lost 2, with 11 bases in between. The CDR3 region has the DNA TGCAGTGCTAGAGGATCGACACTTCAAGAGACCCAGTACTTC. Translation: CSARGSTLQETQYF.

The chain links TRBV28 to TRBJ1-4; D might be TRBD1 (5 bases). CDR1 and CDR2 (germline): MDHEN, SYDVKM. V dropped 3 bases and J dropped 4 bases, with 12 bases sitting between them. The CDR3 has 15 amino acids. The CDR3 loop reads CASSFVDIYNEKLFF. The CDR3 DNA reads TGTGCCAGCAGTTTTGTGGACATTTATAATGAAAAACTGTTTTTT.